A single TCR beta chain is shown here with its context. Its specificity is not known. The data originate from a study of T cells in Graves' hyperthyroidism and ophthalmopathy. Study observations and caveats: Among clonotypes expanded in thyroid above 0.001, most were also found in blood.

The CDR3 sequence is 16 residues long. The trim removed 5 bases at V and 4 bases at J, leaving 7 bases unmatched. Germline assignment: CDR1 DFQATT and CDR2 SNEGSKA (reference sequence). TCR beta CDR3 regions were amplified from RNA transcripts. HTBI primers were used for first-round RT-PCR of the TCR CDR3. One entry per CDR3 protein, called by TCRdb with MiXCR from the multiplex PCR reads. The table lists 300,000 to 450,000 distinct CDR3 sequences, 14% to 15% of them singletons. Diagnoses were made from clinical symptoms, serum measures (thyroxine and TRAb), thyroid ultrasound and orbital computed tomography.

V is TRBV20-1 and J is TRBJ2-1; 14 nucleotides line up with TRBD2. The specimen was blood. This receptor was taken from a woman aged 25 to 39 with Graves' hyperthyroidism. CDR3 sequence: CSAPRGTSGSYNEQFF. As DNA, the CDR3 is TGCAGTGCTCCTAGGGGGACTAGCGGGAGTTACAATGAGCAGTTCTTC.